This note documents a single T cell receptor beta chain sequence. Antigen: not known. The V gene's germline CDR1 is MGHRA and CDR2 YSYEKL. The CDR3 has 14 residues. Clones were read by immunoSEQ multiplex PCR, and TCRdb kept only the in-frame ones, dropping some. In the table there are about 92,000 clones, about 80% of which are singletons. These data originate in a study of OX40 agonist ivuxolimab in advanced cancers. Study in general: Recorded diagnoses for dose-escalation patients were hepatocellular carcinoma, melanoma, renal cell or head and neck cancer.

The study's findings and limits: At 0.1 to 3.0 mg/kg, clonal expansion of CD4+ and CD8+ blood T cells had occurred by week 6.

This chain connects TRBV4-1 to TRBJ2-5, with TRBD1 as a possible D gene (5 bases). The closer fit of TRBJ2-7 to the DNA end suggests the J call may be wrong. The TCR was taken from an adult with an advanced solid tumor such as melanoma, head and neck, liver or kidney cancer. The sequencing used CD4+ or CD8+ T cells sorted from blood, collected in a trial of the OX40 agonist ivuxolimab. CDR3 region: CASSLNGQIYEQYF. In DNA form, the CDR3 reads TGCGCCAGCAGCCTGAACGGACAAATCTACGAGCAGTACTTC.